Presented here are 25 T cell receptor beta chains from one specimen sequenced in a study of PD-1 blockade in classical Hodgkin lymphoma. The time point here: cycle 4 day 1 (C4D1), after 6 weeks of nivolumab. Every patient experienced relapse after autologous stem cell transplantation, and brentuximab vedotin exposure varied. Method: immunoSEQ multiplex PCR; TCRdb's copy keeps in-frame clones and lacks some. The sample carries about 47,000 clones, 60% to 80% recorded once. The sample consisted of peripheral blood mononuclear cells (PBMCs), taken before the fourth cycle of nivolumab. The receptors stem from a human donor with classical Hodgkin lymphoma.

This clone was seen a single time. V usage is TRBV30 and J usage is TRBJ1-4; possibly TRBD1 for D (6 bases). Germline CDR1 reads GTSNPN; CDR2 reads SVGIG (reference sequence). The length of the CDR3 is 15 residues. V lost 2 bases and J lost 8, with 18 bases in between. The CDR3 nucleotides are TGTGCCTGGAGTACTCGGGGACACCCGAGAGAAAAACTGTTTTTT. This encodes CAWSTRGHPREKLFF.

The CDR3 sequence: CASSLAESDYGYTF. CDR3 in DNA: TGTGCCAGCAGCTTAGCCGAGAGCGACTATGGCTACACCTTC. This chain uses TRBV13 with TRBJ1-2; D unclear. The CDR3 sequence is 14 residues long. Germline-derived CDR1 and CDR2 are PRHDT and FYEKMQ (reference sequence). V was cut by 1 base and J by 3 bases, with 9 bases left in between.

V and J are TRBV30 and TRBJ2-1, with 15 bases identical to TRBD2. This CDR3 has 16 amino acids. CDR1 is GTSNPN, CDR2 SVGIG, per germline (reference sequence). After removal of 1 base from V and 8 bases from J, the junction contained 6 bases not matched to a gene. The CDR3 DNA reads as TGTGCCTGGAGTGAGGGACTAGCGGGGGGAGGCGATGAGCAGTTCTTC. Translating it yields CAWSEGLAGGGDEQFF.

The chain joins TRBV30 to TRBJ2-3, with 12 bases identical to TRBD2. Per the germline V gene, CDR1 is GTSNPN and CDR2 is SVGIG (reference sequence). V was pared by 4 bases and J by 2 bases, with 16 bases of the junction left unmatched. This CDR3 is built from 19 residues. The CDR3 region is CAWNGLAGLHSQNTDTQYF. The CDR3 coding sequence is TGTGCCTGGAACGGACTAGCGGGACTACACTCCCAAAACACAGATACGCAGTATTTT.

The CDR3 spells CASSFDRGTINTEAFF. The DNA of the CDR3 is TGTGCCAGCAGCTTTGACAGGGGAACTATTAACACTGAAGCTTTCTTT. The V call is TRBV5-6, the J call TRBJ1-1; 8 bases align to TRBD1. This CDR3 is built from 16 residues. Looked up from germline, CDR1 is SGHDT and CDR2 is YYEEEE. The V gene end was trimmed by 2 bases and the J gene end by 2 bases; junction bases not matched to a gene: 8.

The J gene is TRBJ2-3, the V gene TRBV5-1; possibly TRBD2 for D (6 bases). CDR1 is SGHRS, CDR2 YFSETQ, per germline. CDR3 size: 16 residues. The V gene lost 7 bases and the J gene lost 2 bases, with 20 bases spanning the gap. This chain's CDR3 is CASSRNEAGSTDTQYF. CDR3 DNA sequence: TGCGCCAGCTCCCGGAACGAGGCGGGGTCCACAGATACGCAGTATTTT.

The chain is built from TRBV15 and TRBJ2-5, with no clear D. The germline V and J ends were trimmed by 0 bases and 5 bases, with 4 bases remaining between them. CDR3 length: 12 amino acids. Looked up from germline, CDR1 is LNHNV and CDR2 is YYDKDF (reference sequence). The CDR3 spells CATSRDRETQYF. The CDR3 DNA reads TGTGCCACCAGCAGAGATCGTGAGACCCAGTACTTC.

This clone was counted at least ten times. The V and J genes are TRBV25-1 and TRBJ1-3; 7 bases agree with TRBD1. The V gene end was trimmed by 3 bases and the J gene end by 0 bases; junction bases not matched to a gene: 5. This CDR3 is 16 amino acids long. From germline, CDR1 is MGHDK and CDR2 SYGVNS. The DNA for the CDR3 is TGTGCCAGCAGTGAGCCGACAGGGCGCTCTGGAAACACCATATATTTT. Translation: CASSEPTGRSGNTIYF. Variable domain in full (rest from reference TRBV25-1 and TRBJ1-3): EADIYQTPRYLVIGTGKKITLECSQTMGHDKMYWYQQDPGMELHLIHYSYGVNSTEKGDLSSESTVSRIRTEHFPLTLESARPSHTSQYLCASSEPTGRSGNTIYFGEGSWLTVV.

Only a few counts were recorded for this clone. The V gene is TRBV6-1, the J gene TRBJ1-2; D unresolved. Between the trimmed V and J ends, which lost 11 bases and 0 bases, there was a span of 16 bases. The germline V gene encodes CDR1 MNHNS and CDR2 SASEGT. The CDR3 spans 14 residues. The CDR3 DNA follows: TGTGCCTCGAGAGGGTCAAACACTAACTATGGCTACACCTTC. This sequence encodes CASRGSNTNYGYTF.

In this sample, this clone turned up a few times. V usage is TRBV9 and J usage is TRBJ2-3, with 11 bases aligning to TRBD2. Germline values: CDR1 SGDLS, CDR2 YYNGEE. The ends lost 0 bases at V and 4 bases at J; junction bases unmatched: 4. The CDR3 is 16 residues long. This CDR3 is CASSVATSGTSDTQYF. The CDR3 region has the DNA TGTGCCAGCAGCGTAGCGACTAGCGGGACCTCAGATACGCAGTATTTT. Based on the CDR3 plus reference TRBV9 and TRBJ2-3, the full variable domain is DSGVTQTPKHLITATGQRVTLRCSPRSGDLSVYWYQQSLDQGLQFLIQYYNGEERAKGNILERFSAQQFPDLHSELNLSSLELGDSALYFCASSVATSGTSDTQYFGPGTRLTVL.

This chain connects TRBV7-2 to TRBJ2-3, with 9 positions matching TRBD2. This CDR3 contains 16 residues. The junction had 6 bases not matched to a gene; V was cut back by 2 bases and J by 3 bases. CDR1 and CDR2 from the germline V gene are SGHTA and FQGNSA. CDR3 sequence reads: CASSLKAGGWTDTQYF. CDR3 DNA: TGTGCCAGCAGCTTAAAAGCGGGAGGTTGGACAGATACGCAGTATTTT.

CDR3: CASNTGTGANVLTF. In DNA, the CDR3 is TGTGCCAGTAATACAGGGACTGGGGCCAACGTCCTGACTTTC. The chain is built from TRBV19 and TRBJ2-6, with D possibly TRBD1 on 6 matching bases. Germline CDR1 LNHDA, CDR2 SQIVND (reference sequence). Trimming stripped 7 bases from V and 2 bases from J, with 9 bases between. The CDR3 totals 14 residues.

V and J are TRBV10-3 and TRBJ1-2; D gene unclear. This CDR3 spans 12 amino acids. V dropped 2 bases and J dropped 8 bases, with 9 bases sitting between them. Germline loops: CDR1 ENHRY, CDR2 SYGVKD. The CDR3, as DNA: TGTGCCATCAGTGAGGGGATCGGCGGCTACACCTTC. Translating it yields CAISEGIGGYTF.

V gene TRBV30 combines with J gene TRBJ1-4; 7 bases align to TRBD1. Germline-derived CDR1 and CDR2 are GTSNPN and SVGIG (reference sequence). This CDR3 has 12 amino acids. Trimming cost V 6 bases and J 7 bases; bases outside gene matches: 5. CDR3 residues: CACPGQAEKLFF. The CDR3, as DNA: TGTGCCTGCCCCGGACAGGCTGAAAAACTGTTTTTT. Complete variable domain (other parts from reference TRBV30 and TRBJ1-4): SQTIHQWPATLVQPVGSPLSLECTVEGTSNPNLYWYRQAAGRGLQLLFYSVGIGQISSEVPQNLSASRPQDRQFILSSKKLLLSDSGFYLCACPGQAEKLFFGSGTQLSVL.

This rearrangement joins TRBV19 to TRBJ2-3, with 7 bases identical to TRBD2. This CDR3 contains 16 residues. J was trimmed by 0 bases and V by 4 bases; bases with no gene match: 7. Per germline, CDR1 LNHDA and CDR2 SQIVND (reference sequence). CDR3 coding DNA: TGTGCCAGTAGTACGAGAAGCGGGGAGAGCACAGATACGCAGTATTTT. Protein sequence: CASSTRSGESTDTQYF.

The V and J genes are TRBV19 and TRBJ2-2; tentative D call: TRBD1 (5 bases). Germline V gene sequence: CDR1 LNHDA, CDR2 SQIVND (reference sequence). V was trimmed by 7 bases and J by 1 base, leaving 13 bases between them. The CDR3 extends over 15 amino acids. CDR3 nucleotides: TGTGCCAGTACCTCATGGGGCCAGAACACCGGGGAGCTGTTTTTT. It yields the protein CASTSWGQNTGELFF.

The chain is built from TRBV28 and TRBJ1-3; no clear D gene. CDR3 length: 13 residues. Per the germline V gene, CDR1 is MDHEN and CDR2 is SYDVKM. Between the trimmed V and J ends, which lost 4 bases and 8 bases, there was a span of 12 bases. The CDR3 nucleotides are TGTGCCAGCAGTTGGACCTCCGGGGACACCATATATTTT. Protein product: CASSWTSGDTIYF.

This chain links TRBV6-5 with TRBJ2-1; tentative D call: TRBD1 (6 bases). Germline loops: CDR1 MNHEY, CDR2 SVGAGI. V lost 8 bases, J lost 2 bases, and 10 bases lay in between. The CDR3 runs to 13 residues. For the CDR3, the DNA is TGTGCCAGCTTCGGGGACACCTACAATGAGCAGTTCTTC. It is translated as CASFGDTYNEQFF.

This clone was observed a single time. The chain combines TRBV15 with TRBJ2-1; 11 bases agree with TRBD2. This CDR3 has 16 residues. V shed 5 bases, J shed 6 bases, and the junction held 9 bases outside the gene matches. The germline V gene encodes CDR1 LNHNV and CDR2 YYDKDF (reference sequence). CDR3 amino acids: CATSLGLAAVGNEQFF. The CDR3 coding sequence is TGTGCCACCAGCCTGGGACTAGCGGCCGTTGGCAATGAGCAGTTCTTC.

There are a few counts of this clone. This chain links TRBV7-9 with TRBJ1-2, with unresolved D. The CDR3 runs to 13 residues. V was shortened by 2 bases and J by 4 bases, with 8 bases between the two germline ends. Germline V gene data show CDR1 as SEHNR and CDR2 as FQNEAQ (reference sequence). The CDR3 here is CASSLMRTYGYTF. The CDR3 DNA reads TGTGCCAGCAGCTTAATGCGCACCTATGGCTACACCTTC.

This clone was seen once. The J gene is TRBJ2-1, the V gene TRBV7-2; D uncertain. V gave up 3 bases and J gave up 3 bases, with 3 bases separating them. The germline V gene has CDR1 SGHTA and CDR2 FQGNSA. The CDR3 extends over 12 amino acids. CDR3 nucleotide sequence: TGTGCCAGCAGCTTTGACTACAATGAGCAGTTCTTC. It translates to CASSFDYNEQFF.

This clone was seen a handful of times. CDR3 bases: TGTGCCAGCGGAAAATTAGCGCTCACCCCGGACAATGAGCAGTTCTTC. Its protein product is CASGKLALTPDNEQFF. This chain connects TRBV5-4 to TRBJ2-1; D is perhaps TRBD2 (5 bases). This CDR3 region has 16 residues. The V gene's germline CDR1 is SGHNT and CDR2 YYREEE (reference sequence). Trimming removed 7 bases from V and 5 bases from J, with 22 bases in between.

The chain carries TRBV10-2 and TRBJ1-2; no clear D gene. From germline, CDR1 is WSHSY and CDR2 SAAADI. The ends were cut back, 8 bases at V and 1 base at J, with 17 bases in the middle. The CDR3 is 15 residues long. In nucleotides, the CDR3 is TGCGCCAGCGGAGGGAGTCCCCCTTTTAACTATGGCTACACCTTC. Its translation is CASGGSPPFNYGYTF.

In this sample, this clone turned up once. This chain links TRBV4-3 with TRBJ2-7; 7 nucleotides line up with TRBD1. CDR3 size: 17 residues. Germline V CDR1 and CDR2: LGHNA, YSLEER. After removal of 0 bases from V and 0 bases from J, the junction contained 8 bases not matched to a gene. The CDR3 DNA follows: TGCGCCAGCAGCCAAGATATAGCAGGGGGTTCCTCCTACGAGCAGTACTTC. This codes for CASSQDIAGGSSYEQYF.

This clone was detected only once. The rearrangement joins TRBV6-1 to TRBJ1-2; D not resolved. V dropped 2 bases and J dropped 8 bases, with 9 bases sitting between them. Per the germline V gene, CDR1 is MNHNS and CDR2 is SASEGT. The length of the CDR3 is 12 residues. Here the CDR3 reads CASSELSYGYTF. The CDR3 region has the DNA TGTGCCAGCAGTGAACTGAGCTACGGCTACACCTTC.